Detailed here is one T cell receptor beta chain. Amplification of TCR beta CDR3 regions used RNA as the template. When the TCR CDR3 underwent first-round RT-PCR, the HTBI primer set was used. MiXCR was run by TCRdb on the multiplex PCR reads, yielding one entry per CDR3 protein. The sample yields 700,000 to 950,000 distinct CDR3 sequences, 35% seen once. CDR3 size: 13 residues. Germline V gives CDR1 SQVTM, CDR2 ANQGSEA. Trimming removed 3 bases from V and 3 bases from J, with 11 bases in between. The data are from a study of T cells in Graves' hyperthyroidism and ophthalmopathy. Sequenced sample: blood. This TCR was recovered from a middle-aged woman with Graves' hyperthyroidism. This chain uses TRBV29-1 with TRBJ2-5; D is uncertain. DNA for the CDR3: TGCAGCGTTGATAAGGGTTTGGAAGAGACCCAGTACTTC. Translated: CSVDKGLEETQYF.